One sample yielded the 10 T cell receptor beta chains listed below, sequenced in a study of Ad26.COV2.S vaccination and SARS-CoV-2 variants. Specified treatment: approximately 18 received Ad26.COV2.S at low or high dose, single or two shots; about five received placebo; per-sample allocation not given. Day 63 following the first vaccine or placebo injection was when the samples were taken. Here immunoSEQ multiplex PCR was the method, and the copy in TCRdb shows in-frame clones only, minus some. The profile shows about 410,000 clones, around 92% of them singletons. This specimen was peripheral blood, taken in a trial of Ad26.COV2.S vaccine versus placebo. Receptors were obtained from a person aged 18 to 65 who received the Ad26.COV2.S COVID-19 vaccine or a placebo.

This chain uses TRBV9 with TRBJ2-1; 7 nucleotides match TRBD1. This CDR3 is 13 amino acids long. V shed 4 bases and J 10 bases; nucleotides not matched to a gene: 8. The germline gives CDR1 SGDLS, CDR2 YYNGEE. The CDR3 DNA reads as TGTGCCAGCAGCCCCCGACAGGGACGAGAGCAGTTCTTC. This translates into CASSPRQGREQFF.

The V gene is TRBV6-2 or TRBV6-3, the J gene TRBJ2-5, with a possible D match to TRBD2 (5 bases). The CDR3 is 13 residues long. In germline, CDR1 is MNHEY, CDR2 SVGEGT. V dropped 0 bases and J dropped 5 bases, with 7 bases sitting between them. The CDR3 protein is CASSYSRGETQYF. In DNA form, the CDR3 reads TGTGCCAGCAGTTACTCGAGAGGGGAGACCCAGTACTTC.

The gene calls are TRBV11-3 and TRBJ2-6; 8 bases are shared with TRBD2. Losses at the gene ends were 5 bases for V and 0 bases for J; bases not matched to a gene: 9. This CDR3 has 18 residues. Germline CDR1 is SGHNT and CDR2 is YENEEA. DNA of the CDR3: TGTGCCAGCAGCGCTAAAAGCGGGGGAGCCTCTGGGGCCAACGTCCTGACTTTC. It codes for CASSAKSGGASGANVLTF. Together with reference TRBV11-3 and TRBJ2-6, the CDR3 gives the full variable domain: EAGVVQSPRYKIIEKKQPVAFWCNPISGHNTLYWYLQNLGQGPELLIRYENEEAVDDSQLPKDRFSAERLKGVDSTLKIQPAELGDSAVYLCASSAKSGGASGANVLTFGAGSRLTVL.

The chain links TRBV19 to TRBJ2-7; 10 nucleotides align to TRBD2. There are 15 residues in the CDR3. CDR1 is LNHDA and CDR2 is SQIVND in the germline V gene (reference sequence). V was clipped by 5 bases and J by 6 bases; unmatched bases: 10. The CDR3 DNA reads TGTGCCAGTAGTGCTCAAGCGGGGGGGCTCCTCGAGCAGTACTTC. Its translation: CASSAQAGGLLEQYF.

The J gene is TRBJ2-1, the V gene TRBV6-6; D unresolved. V was trimmed by 6 bases and J by 0 bases, leaving 6 bases between them. The CDR3 consists of 13 residues. Germline loops: CDR1 MNHNY, CDR2 SVGAGI (reference sequence). CDR3 loop: CASRESSYNEQFF. As DNA, the CDR3 is TGTGCCAGCAGAGAAAGCTCCTACAATGAGCAGTTCTTC.

This chain uses TRBV5-6 with TRBJ1-3, with D hard to call. The germline V gene encodes CDR1 SGHDT and CDR2 YYEEEE. The V end was cut by 7 bases, the J end by 0 bases, with 11 bases between. The CDR3 sequence is 14 residues long. The CDR3 region has the DNA TGTGCCAGCTCGCGTACCATCTCTGGAAACACCATATATTTT. Amino acids: CASSRTISGNTIYF.

The chain couples TRBV7-6 to TRBJ2-5; D gene ambiguous. Germline V gene lookup returns CDR1 SGHVS and CDR2 FNYEAQ. The CDR3 has 14 amino acids. V dropped 3 bases and J dropped 2 bases, with 10 bases sitting between them. This CDR3 is CASSFSGGQETQYF. CDR3 in DNA: TGTGCCAGCAGCTTTTCTGGCGGACAAGAGACCCAGTACTTC.

The chain recombines TRBV28 with TRBJ2-3; D unclear. Germline CDR1 and CDR2: MDHEN and SYDVKM. The CDR3 is made up of 16 amino acids. Trimming took 4 bases from V and 0 from J, leaving 14 bases between them. CDR3 DNA: TGTGCCAGCAGTTCCCCGAGGCGGCTGAGCACAGATACGCAGTATTTT. Translated: CASSSPRRLSTDTQYF. Full variable domain (remainder filled in from reference TRBV28 and TRBJ2-3): DVKVTQSSRYLVKRTGEKVFLECVQDMDHENMFWYRQDPGLGLRLIYFSYDVKMKEKGDIPEGYSVSREKKERFSLILESASTNQTSMYLCASSSPRRLSTDTQYFGPGTRLTVL.

This chain uses TRBV19 with TRBJ2-5, with D possibly matching TRBD1 (5 bases). Trimming cost V 4 bases and J 5 bases, with 14 bases left between them. The CDR3 runs 14 residues. Germline-derived CDR1 and CDR2 are LNHDA and SQIVND (reference sequence). As DNA, the CDR3 is TGTGCCAGTAGTAAGAGTCAGGGTCTGGAGACCCAGTACTTC. Translating gives CASSKSQGLETQYF.

This clone occurred a few times. The CDR3 here is CASTPGGFEQYF. CDR3 coding DNA: TGTGCCAGCACCCCGGGGGGGTTCGAGCAGTACTTC. The chain joins TRBV7-9 to TRBJ2-7; 8 nucleotides agree with TRBD2. The CDR3 length is 12 residues. Germline assignment: CDR1 SEHNR and CDR2 FQNEAQ (reference sequence). Trimming removed 7 bases from V and 6 bases from J; junction bases left unmatched: 5.